This T cell receptor (beta chain) was profiled in a study of memory CD4+ T cells and cytomegalovirus serostatus. The overall study: This sample comes from healthy Belgian adults, fewer than 10 CMV seropositive, approximately 24 seronegative.

Turning to this clone: Antigen unknown.

Study-level results: Suggested: most of the CMV-linked TCR signature lies in CD4+ memory cells.

How the authors handled the data: After removing out-of-frame reads, under 2.5 million distinct TCRbeta sequences remained. Sequenced by immunoSEQ multiplex PCR; TCRdb stores in-frame clones only, minus some. The V and J calls and clone size come from that table; D and trimming were worked out from the DNA. This table holds approximately 44,000 clones, 76% found once. CDR1 MNHNY and CDR2 SVGAGI come from the germline V gene (reference sequence). V lost 6 bases to trimming and J lost 4 bases; unmatched junction nucleotides: 10. The CDR3 length is 15 residues. The sort gate was single viable CD3+CD4+CD8-CD45RO+ cells for memory CD4+ T cells.

The V call is TRBV6-6, the J call TRBJ2-5; 8 bases are shared with TRBD2. This clonotype was obtained from an adult in good health and CMV-seronegative. Sequenced: memory CD4+ T cells from blood. CDR3 DNA sequence: TGTGCCAGCAGGTCGGGAGGGGGGAGGATAGAGACCCAGTACTTC. Protein product: CASRSGGGRIETQYF.